A selection of T cell receptor beta chains follows, all from one sample in a study of T cell responses to AZD1222 COVID-19 vaccine. Measured with immunoSEQ multiplex PCR; TCRdb has only the in-frame clones, and not every one. Among more than 90,000 clones listed, almost 90% were seen once. Material: peripheral blood, obtained 28 days after the second AZD1222 dose. The source of these receptors is an adult who received the AZD1222 COVID-19 vaccine. CDR3s leave out the opening cysteine and the closing phenylalanine or tryptophan. Each record gives: J gene, V gene, D gene, CDR3 protein. The D gene is left open where the match is weak.

j_gene: TRBJ2-7; v_gene: TRBV4-2; d_gene: -; CDR3aa: ASSQESRGPGYEQY
j_gene: TRBJ1-2; v_gene: TRBV30; d_gene: -; CDR3aa: AQSPGEDYGYT
j_gene: TRBJ1-2; v_gene: TRBV28; d_gene: TRBD1; CDR3aa: ASSLDRDPYGYT
j_gene: TRBJ1-2; v_gene: TRBV7-9; d_gene: TRBD1; CDR3aa: ASSPSSTGGDGYT
j_gene: TRBJ1-1; v_gene: TRBV7-8; d_gene: -; CDR3aa: ASTKMNTEAF
j_gene: TRBJ1-1; v_gene: TRBV30; d_gene: -; CDR3aa: AWTTGLNTEAF
j_gene: TRBJ2-1; v_gene: TRBV28; d_gene: TRBD2; CDR3aa: ASSPSGTSLNEQF
j_gene: TRBJ2-7; v_gene: TRBV2; d_gene: -; CDR3aa: ASRRDYEQY
j_gene: TRBJ1-5; v_gene: TRBV30; d_gene: -; CDR3aa: AWTLTGWYQPQH
j_gene: TRBJ1-1; v_gene: TRBV18; d_gene: -; CDR3aa: ASSESGTEAF
j_gene: TRBJ1-1; v_gene: TRBV6-4; d_gene: -; CDR3aa: ATRDHSTGGEAF
j_gene: TRBJ1-5; v_gene: TRBV25-1; d_gene: -; CDR3aa: ASMSAGGNQPQH
j_gene: TRBJ1-4; v_gene: TRBV7-3; d_gene: -; CDR3aa: ASSQQGIPEKLF
j_gene: TRBJ1-2; v_gene: TRBV7-8; d_gene: TRBD1; CDR3aa: ASSYRQGHPYGYT
j_gene: TRBJ1-2; v_gene: TRBV6-5; d_gene: -; CDR3aa: ASERKLNYGYT
j_gene: TRBJ1-2; v_gene: TRBV19; d_gene: -; CDR3aa: ASSMGRGYGYT
j_gene: TRBJ1-1; v_gene: TRBV6-2/TRBV6-3; d_gene: -; CDR3aa: ASSWASAEAF
j_gene: TRBJ1-5; v_gene: TRBV7-2; d_gene: TRBD1; CDR3aa: ASRSGQPGQPQH
j_gene: TRBJ2-1; v_gene: TRBV11-3; d_gene: TRBD2; CDR3aa: ASSVGLAGGAVDEQF
j_gene: TRBJ1-1; v_gene: TRBV10-1; d_gene: -; CDR3aa: ASSGDSTEAF
j_gene: TRBJ2-5; v_gene: TRBV5-1; d_gene: TRBD2; CDR3aa: ASSELAGGSPGETQY
j_gene: TRBJ1-1; v_gene: TRBV5-8; d_gene: -; CDR3aa: ASSLRRDAWNTEAF
j_gene: TRBJ1-2; v_gene: TRBV5-1; d_gene: -; CDR3aa: ASSLGGVRNYGYT
j_gene: TRBJ1-1; v_gene: TRBV5-1; d_gene: -; CDR3aa: ASSENMNTEAF
j_gene: TRBJ2-7; v_gene: TRBV7-9; d_gene: TRBD1; CDR3aa: ASSPPGTGGGEQY
j_gene: TRBJ1-2; v_gene: TRBV5-8; d_gene: -; CDR3aa: ASTLGPGPNYGYT
j_gene: TRBJ1-1; v_gene: TRBV7-9; d_gene: -; CDR3aa: ASSFGQGGSEAF
j_gene: TRBJ1-1; v_gene: TRBV19; d_gene: -; CDR3aa: ASSIGGAETEAF
j_gene: TRBJ1-1; v_gene: TRBV5-6; d_gene: TRBD1; CDR3aa: ASSWGTATEAF
j_gene: TRBJ2-1; v_gene: TRBV15; d_gene: -; CDR3aa: ATSRGGDSSQF
j_gene: TRBJ2-7; v_gene: TRBV4-1; d_gene: TRBD1; CDR3aa: ASSQGDRAYEQY
j_gene: TRBJ1-1; v_gene: TRBV29-1; d_gene: -; CDR3aa: SVARWNTEAF
j_gene: TRBJ1-2; v_gene: TRBV5-1; d_gene: TRBD1; CDR3aa: ASSLQGLLYGYT
j_gene: TRBJ2-1; v_gene: TRBV11-2; d_gene: -; CDR3aa: ASSKLEELGEQF
j_gene: TRBJ1-5; v_gene: TRBV28; d_gene: -; CDR3aa: ASSLSGASGNQPQH
j_gene: TRBJ2-1; v_gene: TRBV29-1; d_gene: -; CDR3aa: SVARGNEQF
j_gene: TRBJ1-6; v_gene: TRBV2; d_gene: -; CDR3aa: ASARGNNSPLH
j_gene: TRBJ1-2; v_gene: TRBV30; d_gene: -; CDR3aa: AWPGDSSGYT
j_gene: TRBJ2-1; v_gene: TRBV23-1; d_gene: -; CDR3aa: ASSQGGICTNEQF
j_gene: TRBJ1-5; v_gene: TRBV11-2; d_gene: -; CDR3aa: ASARTGNQPQH
j_gene: TRBJ2-3; v_gene: TRBV7-8; d_gene: TRBD2; CDR3aa: ASSLMGRADTQY
j_gene: TRBJ1-1; v_gene: TRBV10-3; d_gene: -; CDR3aa: AISEGDGEAF
j_gene: TRBJ2-7; v_gene: TRBV15; d_gene: TRBD1; CDR3aa: ATSRGGGDRGPHEQY
j_gene: TRBJ2-3; v_gene: TRBV18; d_gene: TRBD1; CDR3aa: ASSPLGTGESDTQY
j_gene: TRBJ2-1; v_gene: TRBV5-1; d_gene: -; CDR3aa: ASSLVRWGHEQF
j_gene: TRBJ2-2; v_gene: TRBV29-1; d_gene: -; CDR3aa: SVGVGTANTGELF
j_gene: TRBJ1-5; v_gene: TRBV19; d_gene: TRBD1; CDR3aa: ASRDRVGNQPQH
j_gene: TRBJ1-5; v_gene: TRBV3-1/TRBV3-2; d_gene: -; CDR3aa: ASSQDRNQPQH
j_gene: TRBJ2-7; v_gene: TRBV2; d_gene: TRBD2; CDR3aa: ASSEVKGLAATYEQY
j_gene: TRBJ1-5; v_gene: TRBV28; d_gene: -; CDR3aa: ASIPGVNQPQH
j_gene: TRBJ1-2; v_gene: TRBV5-1; d_gene: TRBD1; CDR3aa: ASSLVGGQGNYGYT
j_gene: TRBJ2-5; v_gene: TRBV19; d_gene: TRBD1; CDR3aa: ASSIGQGARETQY
j_gene: TRBJ2-3; v_gene: TRBV4-1; d_gene: -; CDR3aa: ASSQDRVEHTDTQY